These 8 T cell receptor beta chains originate from one sample sequenced in a study of immune evolution from preneoplasia to lung adenocarcinoma listed by TCRdb under 2021. Library construction relied on the immunoSEQ multiplex PCR assay. TCRdb took this table from immuneACCESS and kept in-frame rearrangements with V and J called. Such tables lack part of the clones; where checked against another copy, unresolved V genes explain under half of the gap, and the rest is unexplained. The sample table records fewer than 11,000 clones; roughly 74% of these occur just once. The ten largest clones capture 4.8% of the sample. Sequenced: FFPE minimally invasive lung adenocarcinoma tissue. According to the study, the label for this sample's cell subset or site signals: micro-invasive lung adenocarcinoma (MIA). The receptor source for this set is a person aged 65 to 85 with lung adenocarcinoma.

The V gene is TRBV18, the J gene TRBJ2-7, with 9 bases fitting TRBD1. The CDR3 runs 13 residues. Germline V gene lookup returns CDR1 KGHSH and CDR2 LQKENI. After removal of 3 bases from V and 6 bases from J, the junction contained 3 bases not matched to a gene. CDR3 sequence (DNA): TGTGCCAGCTCACCGGACAGGGGAGGCGAGCAGTACTTC. Protein: CASSPDRGGEQYF.

This clone appeared once. The genes are TRBV6-5 and TRBJ2-7; D is perhaps TRBD1 (6 bases). The length of the CDR3 is 14 residues. V gave up 6 bases and J gave up 2 bases, with 14 bases separating them. The V gene's germline CDR1 is MNHEY and CDR2 SVGAGI. The CDR3 here is CASSRYRQAYEQYF. Written as DNA, the CDR3 is TGTGCCAGCAGCAGATATAGACAGGCCTACGAGCAGTACTTC.

The chain combines TRBV5-1 with TRBJ1-3, with D possibly TRBD1 on 5 matching bases. V dropped 4 bases and J dropped 2 bases, with 13 bases sitting between them. CDR1 and CDR2 (germline): SGHRS, YFSETQ. CDR3 length: 15 residues. CDR3 amino acids: CASSPLTEPGNTIYF. The CDR3 coding sequence is TGCGCCAGCAGCCCCTTGACAGAACCTGGAAACACCATATATTTT.

The chain is built from TRBV3-2 and TRBJ2-7; the D call of TRBD2 is as the table states it, not checked on the DNA. TRBV3-2 counts as a pseudogene. The CDR3 runs to 9 residues. Here the CDR3 reads CASIYEQYF. The CDR3 DNA follows: TGTGCCAGCATATACGAGCAGTACTTC.

V gene TRBV28 combines with J gene TRBJ1-6, with 8 bases lining up with TRBD1. The CDR3 totals 14 residues. The V gene's germline CDR1 is MDHEN and CDR2 SYDVKM. Losses at the gene ends were 5 bases for V and 7 bases for J; bases not matched to a gene: 4. CDR3 in amino acids: CASSPWTGNSPLHF. Here the CDR3 DNA reads TGTGCCAGCAGTCCTTGGACAGGGAATTCACCCCTCCACTTT.

The gene calls are TRBV20-1 and TRBJ1-1; no clear D. Germline CDR1 is DFQATT and CDR2 is SNEGSKA (reference sequence). The CDR3 is 11 amino acids. In DNA, the CDR3 is TGCGTACTGGGGTGGAACACTGAAGCTTTCTTT. Residues: CVLGWNTEAFF.

The chain links TRBV5-1 to TRBJ1-2; the match to TRBD1 covers 10 bases. CDR3 size: 14 residues. Germline V lookup: CDR1 SGHRS, CDR2 YFSETQ. Trimming at V came to 0 bases and at J to 8 bases, leaving 4 bases not matched to a gene. As DNA, the CDR3 is TGCGCCAGCAGCTTGGCCCGGGGACAGGGGGGCTACACCTTC. This encodes CASSLARGQGGYTF.

The V call is TRBV15, the J call TRBJ2-2, with 7 nucleotides matching TRBD2. This CDR3 contains 17 residues. The germline gives CDR1 LNHNV, CDR2 YYDKDF (reference sequence). V lost 3 bases to trimming and J lost 1 base; unmatched junction nucleotides: 8. The CDR3 DNA reads TGTGCCACCAGCAGCCTCCCGGGGAGGGAGAACACCGGGGAGCTGTTTTTT. Protein sequence: CATSSLPGRENTGELFF.